This entry is about one TCR beta chain. What it recognizes is unknown. These data come from a study of shared clonotypes between healthy human individuals. Study-level results: On the whole, naive subsets had larger estimated richness than memory subsets had.

The naive CD8 fraction comprised CD45RO-negative cells positively selected for CCR7 and excluded terminally differentiated effector memory CD45RA+ cells. The assay was immunoSEQ multiplex PCR, and TCRdb's table has in-frame clones only and misses some. Among about 2 million clones listed, about 95% were seen once. Germline-derived CDR1 and CDR2 are MNHNS and SASEGT. The CDR3 loop spans 17 amino acids. V gave up 0 bases and J gave up 4 bases, with 18 bases separating them. The receptor was derived from a man between 18 and 35 years old in good health. The sequenced sample consisted of naive CD8+ T cells sorted from blood. This chain links TRBV6-1 with TRBJ1-2; D is possibly TRBD1 (5 bases). The CDR3 is CASSEARYYQGSYGYTF. The CDR3 region has the DNA TGTGCCAGCAGTGAAGCCCGGTATTATCAGGGCTCCTATGGCTACACCTTC.